This T cell receptor beta chain stems from a study of cytomegalovirus exposure and HLA in healthy donors. In the study overall: Earlier, some 170 million T cells were analyzed, and some 120 million unique TCR beta sequences were found among them.

As to this clone: The target antigen is unknown.

Study-wide results and caveats: It was reported that TCR beta sequences correctly inferred the HLA-A and HLA-B alleles for most subjects. Sequencing depth across donors, presence/absence analyses assumed, was roughly uniform.

The primer mix had 60 Vbeta and 13 Jbeta primers. The assay was immunoSEQ multiplex PCR, and TCRdb's table has in-frame clones only and misses some. The repertoire consists of over 90,000 clones, with approximately 79% occurring once and the leading ten covering roughly 4%. The sequencing sample was made of PBMCs. The origin of this receptor is a man aged 50-60 years in good health and CMV-seropositive.

The CDR3 nucleotides read TGCAGCGCCTCTCGGGGGTCTAGCACAGATACGCAGTATTTT. Its translation is CSASRGSSTDTQYF. J is TRBJ2-3 and V is TRBV29-1, with D perhaps TRBD2 (6 bases). This CDR3 comprises 14 residues. The V gene lost 7 bases and the J gene lost 0 bases, with 14 bases spanning the gap. CDR1 and CDR2 (germline): SQVTM, ANQGSEA.